The sequence of this T cell receptor beta chain was determined in a study of OX40 agonist ivuxolimab in advanced cancers. Study findings and constraints: Circulating CD4+ and CD8+ T cells showed clonal expansion by week 6 at 0.1 to 3.0 mg/kg.

Details on this clone: Antigen: not known.

Some clones are missing from TCRdb's copy, which holds only in-frame ones; the method was immunoSEQ multiplex PCR. The sample includes over 60,000 clones, around 91% seen only once; the top ten take approximately 0.91%. The sequence derives from an adult with an advanced solid tumor such as melanoma, head and neck, liver or kidney cancer. Sequencing was performed on CD4+ or CD8+ T cells sorted from blood, taken in a trial of the OX40 agonist ivuxolimab.

Here the CDR3 reads CASSVVGQGNHEQYF. In nucleotides, the CDR3 is TGTGCCAGCAGCGTGGTAGGACAGGGGAACCACGAGCAGTACTTC. The chain links TRBV5-6 to TRBJ2-7, with 9 positions matching TRBD1. The CDR3 has 15 residues. Trimming took 4 bases from V and 5 from J; bases not matched to a gene: 10. The germline V gene encodes CDR1 SGHDT and CDR2 YYEEEE.